The 20 T cell receptor beta chains below all came from one sample that was sequenced in a study of cytomegalovirus exposure and HLA in healthy donors. 60 Vbeta and 13 Jbeta primers were used in PCR. The data were produced by immunoSEQ multiplex PCR, yet TCRdb's version contains in-frame clones alone and is incomplete. The sample yields 150,000 to 200,000 clones, 81% seen once. The sequenced sample consisted of PBMCs. These TCRs come from a middle-aged man in good health and CMV-seropositive.

The V gene is TRBV30, the J gene TRBJ2-5, with 7 bases that match TRBD1. Germline CDR1 is GTSNPN and CDR2 is SVGIG (reference sequence). V was pared by 1 base and J by 7 bases, with 15 bases of the junction left unmatched. The CDR3 loop spans 16 amino acids. DNA for the CDR3: TGTGCCTGGAGTGCGGAGCTTCTAGTAGGGGGCAGGACCCAGTACTTC. This sequence encodes CAWSAELLVGGRTQYF. The full variable domain, completed using reference TRBV30 and TRBJ2-5, is SQTIHQWPATLVQPVGSPLSLECTVEGTSNPNLYWYRQAAGRGLQLLFYSVGIGQISSEVPQNLSASRPQDRQFILSSKKLLLSDSGFYLCAWSAELLVGGRTQYFGPGTRLLVL.

In this sample, this clone turned up once. The chain uses TRBV10-2 and TRBJ2-7; TRBD2 aligns across 7 bases. This CDR3 contains 14 residues. V shed 3 bases and J 1 base; nucleotides not matched to a gene: 3. Germline values: CDR1 WSHSY, CDR2 SAAADI. The CDR3 DNA is TGCGCCAGCAGTGACGGGGGGAAGTCCTACGAGCAGTACTTC. This sequence encodes CASSDGGKSYEQYF.

The rearrangement links TRBV5-1 to TRBJ2-1; 7 bases map to TRBD2. CDR1 and CDR2 from the germline V gene are SGHRS and YFSETQ. J was trimmed by 6 bases and V by 2 bases; bases with no gene match: 8. The CDR3 length is 15 residues. The CDR3 DNA reads TGCGCCAGCAGCTTCGGCGGGAGTTTGGGCAATGAGCAGTTCTTC. Translated, it gives CASSFGGSLGNEQFF.

J is TRBJ2-5 and V is TRBV6-1; 9 bases agree with TRBD2. J lost 4 bases, V lost 2 bases, and 8 bases had no gene match. Germline assignment: CDR1 MNHNS and CDR2 SASEGT. CDR3 length equals 16 residues. CDR3 protein: CASSEFTAGGAETQYF. The CDR3, as DNA: TGTGCCAGCAGTGAATTCACGGCGGGGGGGGCAGAGACCCAGTACTTC.

The V call is TRBV5-1, the J call TRBJ2-1; D may be TRBD2 (6 bases). Trimming cost V 0 bases and J 8 bases, with 15 bases left between them. CDR1 is SGHRS and CDR2 is YFSETQ in the germline V gene. There are 15 residues in the CDR3. CDR3 bases: TGCGCCAGCAGCTTGGGATCTAGCGACGGGGATGAGCAGTTCTTC. It is translated as CASSLGSSDGDEQFF.

The rearrangement joins TRBV5-4 to TRBJ1-2; 8 nucleotides align to TRBD1. The CDR3 extends over 13 amino acids. From germline, CDR1 is SGHNT and CDR2 YYREEE (reference sequence). J gave up 4 bases and V 3 bases, and 2 bases lay outside the gene matches. The CDR3 DNA is TGTGCCAGCAGCTGGGGACAGGTCTATGGCTACACCTTC. This sequence encodes CASSWGQVYGYTF.

This clone appeared a few times. The CDR3 region is CASSHTSGGPLYSYEQYF. The CDR3 region has the DNA TGTGCCAGCAGCCATACTAGCGGGGGGCCCTTATACTCCTACGAGCAGTACTTC. The V call is TRBV5-5, the J call TRBJ2-7; 12 bases line up with TRBD2. The germline V gene encodes CDR1 SGHKS and CDR2 YYEKEE (reference sequence). The CDR3 contains 18 residues. With 4 bases clipped from V and 0 bases from J, the junction kept 11 bases outside the gene matches.

J is TRBJ2-3 and V is TRBV18, with TRBD2 as a possible D gene (5 bases). V lost 4 bases and J 6 bases, leaving 8 bases between the germline ends. The germline V gene has CDR1 KGHSH and CDR2 LQKENI. The CDR3 length is 12 residues. CDR3: CASSLGADTQYF. CDR3 in DNA: TGTGCCAGCTCACTGGGAGCGGATACGCAGTATTTT.

This rearrangement joins TRBV6-1 to TRBJ2-7, with 10 bases identical to TRBD2. Germline trimming cut 3 bases from V and 0 bases from J; bases unmatched to any gene: 5. This CDR3 spans 16 amino acids. Germline-derived CDR1 and CDR2 are MNHNS and SASEGT. DNA for the CDR3: TGTGCCAGCAGTGACTTAGGGACTAGCGCCTCCTACGAGCAGTACTTC. It codes for CASSDLGTSASYEQYF.

CDR3 sequence (DNA): TGTGCCAGCAGGACTTCCACCGGGGAGCTGTTTTTT. Amino acid sequence: CASRTSTGELFF. The chain joins TRBV9 to TRBJ2-2; the D is unclear. The CDR3 has 12 residues. Trimming shortened V by 5 bases and J by 4 bases, and 6 bases separated the two germline ends. Germline lookup yields CDR1 SGDLS and CDR2 YYNGEE.

The chain joins TRBV7-9 to TRBJ1-1; D possibly corresponds to TRBD1 (6 bases). Germline V gives CDR1 SEHNR, CDR2 FQNEAQ (reference sequence). With 5 bases removed from V and 3 bases from J, the gap between germline ends came to 16 bases. The CDR3 runs to 15 residues. In DNA, the CDR3 is TGTGCCAGCAGCCTAACCAGGGGACGTTACACTGAAGCTTTCTTT. Translation gives CASSLTRGRYTEAFF.

The rearrangement uses TRBV7-9 and TRBJ2-5, with D possibly matching TRBD1 (7 bases). The germline V and J ends were trimmed by 4 bases and 2 bases, with 17 bases remaining between them. The length of the CDR3 is 16 residues. From germline, CDR1 is SEHNR and CDR2 FQNEAQ (reference sequence). The CDR3 DNA sequence: TGTGCCAGCAGCTGGAGGGGGCGGGGCCCTCAAGAGACCCAGTACTTC. Translating it yields CASSWRGRGPQETQYF.

V is TRBV5-1 and J is TRBJ1-3; D remains unclear. This CDR3 region has 14 residues. The V and J ends lost 4 bases and 2 bases respectively, with 10 bases between them. Germline CDR1 and CDR2: SGHRS and YFSETQ. The CDR3 DNA reads TGCGCCAGCAGCGCGTCGGGGACTGGAAACACCATATATTTT. As protein: CASSASGTGNTIYF.

Note on this clone: Germline and junction disagree at one end, which may indicate a read error. The chain joins TRBV5-4 to TRBJ1-2, with D perhaps matching TRBD1 (5 bases). The CDR3 is 14 residues long. The germline V gene encodes CDR1 SGHNT and CDR2 YYREEE (reference sequence). CDR3 amino acids: CASSQGQGGYGYTF. Written as DNA, the CDR3 is TGCGCCAGCAGCCAAGGGCAGGGAGGCTATGGCTACACCTTC.

CDR3 protein: CASSVGQGGAIYF. CDR3 DNA sequence: TGTGCCAGCAGCGTAGGGCAGGGAGGGGCCATATATTTT. The chain has TRBV9 and TRBJ1-3; weak D call: TRBD1 (5 bases). Germline V gene data show CDR1 as SGDLS and CDR2 as YYNGEE. V was clipped by 0 bases and J by 11 bases, with 12 bases between them. This CDR3 is 13 amino acids long.

V and J are TRBV5-1 and TRBJ1-5; no clear D. The germline V gene encodes CDR1 SGHRS and CDR2 YFSETQ. The length of the CDR3 is 15 residues. Trimming stripped 4 bases from V and 5 bases from J, with 16 bases between. In DNA, the CDR3 is TGCGCCAGCAGCCCTTCCCCAGGCAGCCATCAGCCCCAGCATTTT. It encodes CASSPSPGSHQPQHF.

The rearrangement joins TRBV28 to TRBJ2-7; D possibly corresponds to TRBD1 (6 bases). The length of the CDR3 is 15 residues. V dropped 1 base and J dropped 3 bases, with 13 bases sitting between them. Germline CDR1 and CDR2: MDHEN and SYDVKM. The CDR3 sequence: CASSLYAGARYEQYF. The CDR3 bases are TGTGCCAGCAGTTTATACGCAGGGGCGCGCTACGAGCAGTACTTC.

The CDR3 DNA is TGTGCCATCAGAAAGTTCGGGGGGCTTGGCGGTGAGCAGTTCTTC. Its protein product is CAIRKFGGLGGEQFF. The V and J genes are TRBV10-3 and TRBJ2-1, with a weak D call TRBD2 (7 bases). The CDR3 is 15 amino acids. Between the trimmed V and J ends, which lost 6 bases and 9 bases, there was a span of 21 bases. Germline V CDR1 and CDR2: ENHRY, SYGVKD.

The CDR3: CASSLGGLNEKLFF. The CDR3 nucleotides are TGTGCCAGCAGCTTAGGGGGACTTAATGAAAAACTGTTTTTT. V and J are TRBV7-9 and TRBJ1-4; a possible D gene is TRBD1 (5 bases). The CDR3 runs to 14 residues. The ends were cut back, 1 base at V and 4 bases at J, with 7 bases in the middle. Looked up from germline, CDR1 is SEHNR and CDR2 is FQNEAQ (reference sequence).

The chain employs TRBV2 and TRBJ2-7; 11 bases line up with TRBD1. Looked up from germline, CDR1 is SNHLY and CDR2 is FYNNEI. V gave up 8 bases and J gave up 3 bases; unmatched junction bases: 9. The CDR3 has 15 amino acids. The CDR3 DNA sequence: TGTGCCAGCTACTACGGCGGGACAGGGGGCTACGAGCAGTACTTC. This encodes CASYYGGTGGYEQYF.